This T cell receptor beta chain was captured by sequencing in a study of regulatory T cells in long-lasting Graves disease. About the research overall: The study counted Graves' disease as persistent given over 5 years of antithyroid drugs and positive TSH receptor antibodies.

The study's findings and limits: There was favoring of TRBV28, TRBJ1-2 and TRBJ2-5 in persistent disease.

Time point indicated: persistent/refractory GD, antithyroid drugs over 5 years with positive TRAb. Extracted PBMC RNA gave rise to the TCR library. Approximately 9-milliliter peripheral blood samples went into EDTA tubes. Combining iRepertoire HTBI primers with Arm-PCR of CDR3 regions, the authors built TCR beta libraries. TCRdb ran MiXCR on the multiplex PCR reads and lists one entry per CDR3 protein. Of roughly 400,000 distinct CDR3 sequences listed, less than 25% are singletons. This clonotype showed up just once. Its antigen is still unknown. The CDR3 runs to 18 residues. CDR1 is MNHNS, CDR2 SASEGT, per germline. V gave up 7 bases and J gave up 0 bases; unmatched junction bases: 12.

The material was peripheral blood mononuclear cells (PBMCs), obtained when the disease was refractory, from a patient treated with antithyroid drugs. This sequence originates from a female donor with Graves disease. The V gene is TRBV6-1, the J gene TRBJ1-6, with 7 bases that match TRBD1. DNA for the CDR3: TGTGCCAGCACCCAATGGGACAGACCGGGCTCCTATAATTCACCCCTCCACTTT. Its translation: CASTQWDRPGSYNSPLHF.